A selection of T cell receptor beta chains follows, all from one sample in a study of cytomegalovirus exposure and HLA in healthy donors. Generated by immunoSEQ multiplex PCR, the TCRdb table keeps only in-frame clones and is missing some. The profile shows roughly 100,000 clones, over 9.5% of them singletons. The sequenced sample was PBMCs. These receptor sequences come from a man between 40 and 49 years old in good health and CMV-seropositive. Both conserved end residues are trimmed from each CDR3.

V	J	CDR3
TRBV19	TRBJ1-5	ASSITGIRGNQPQH
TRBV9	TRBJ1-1	ASSVASGGAMNTEAF
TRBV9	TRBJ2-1	ASSAPHSGSSYNEQF
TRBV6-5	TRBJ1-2	ASSYSGTGREGYT
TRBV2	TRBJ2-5	ASSEVSGGPLETQY
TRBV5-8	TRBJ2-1	ASSPSRGAEF
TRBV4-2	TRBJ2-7	ASSQGVTSVSSYEQY
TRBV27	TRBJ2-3	ASSLDRRVGTDTQY
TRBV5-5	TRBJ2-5	ASHTTGGQETQY
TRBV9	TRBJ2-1	ASKGSGKRGNEQF
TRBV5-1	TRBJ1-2	ASGPLRQGEGGNGYT
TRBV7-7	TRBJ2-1	ASSLAQNNEQF
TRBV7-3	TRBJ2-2	ASSLFGGSTGELF
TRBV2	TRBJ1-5	ASSEGPYRDQPQH
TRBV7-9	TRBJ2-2	ASSLAGTANTGELF
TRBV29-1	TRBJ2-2	SVERNTGELF
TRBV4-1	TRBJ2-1	ASSQARTAPHEQF
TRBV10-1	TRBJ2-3	ASSEFGTQGQY
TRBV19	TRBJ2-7	ASSIFGDSYEQY
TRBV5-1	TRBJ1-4	ASSLVGFTYPGQDEKLF
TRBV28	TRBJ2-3	ASSFTGGLTDTQY
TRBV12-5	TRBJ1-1	ASGPRLLGAEAF
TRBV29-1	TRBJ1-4	SVGPGTGTEKLF
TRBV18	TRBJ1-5	ASSPPDRANQPQH
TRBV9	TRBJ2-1	ASSQETEQF
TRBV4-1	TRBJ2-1	ASRLAGGPGEQF